Following are 10 T cell receptor beta chains from one sample sequenced in a study of regulatory T cells in long-lasting Graves disease. Time point reported: newly diagnosed GD, antithyroid drugs for less than 3 months. Preparation of the TCR library used RNA extracted from PBMCs. CDR3-region Arm-PCR and iRepertoire HTBI primers produced the TCR beta libraries. TCRdb processed the multiplex PCR reads anew with MiXCR; each CDR3 protein has one entry. The table lists hundreds of thousands of distinct CDR3 sequences, about a sixth of them singletons. These data also formed part of another study, on T cells in Graves' hyperthyroidism and ophthalmopathy.

Sequencing was performed on peripheral blood mononuclear cells (PBMCs), taken at new diagnosis, from a patient treated with antithyroid drugs. Every receptor here comes from a woman aged 25-40 years with Graves disease.

This clonotype was recorded many times. The chain joins TRBV6-2 or TRBV6-3 to TRBJ2-3; D not certain. Looked up from germline, CDR1 is MNHEY and CDR2 is SVGEGT. Between the trimmed V and J ends, which lost 6 bases and 4 bases, there was a span of 14 bases. CDR3 length: 14 amino acids. CDR3 protein: CASRPPGVADTQYF. The CDR3 coding sequence is TGTGCCAGCAGACCCCCGGGTGTAGCAGATACGCAGTATTTT.

Notes on this clonotype: A far bigger clonotype differs at one base, so this is likely a read error. The chain recombines TRBV6-9 with TRBJ2-7; D is perhaps TRBD1 (5 bases). This CDR3 spans 14 amino acids. V lost 2 bases and J 6 bases, leaving 14 bases between the germline ends. Germline V gene sequence: CDR1 MNHGY, CDR2 SVAAGI. The CDR3 DNA reads TGTGCCAGCAGTTATCCGGGCAGGGTGGGCGAGCAGTACTTC. Translated, it gives CASSYPGRVGEQYF.

The sample holds many counts of this clonotype. The V and J genes are TRBV20-1 and TRBJ1-1; no definite D call. This CDR3 contains 15 residues. Trimming removed 0 bases at V and 3 bases at J, with 14 bases between. CDR1 is DFQATT and CDR2 is SNEGSKA in the germline V gene (reference sequence). CDR3 DNA sequence: TGCAGTGCTAGAGATCTGCCCCGGGCTGACACTGAAGCTTTCTTT. It is translated as CSARDLPRADTEAFF.

At least ten counts were recorded for this clonotype. The chain links TRBV28 to TRBJ2-7; 12 nucleotides agree with TRBD2. Trimming removed 5 bases from V and 7 bases from J; junction bases left unmatched: 6. Germline CDR1 and CDR2: MDHEN and SYDVKM. The CDR3 totals 14 residues. In DNA, the CDR3 is TGTGCCAGCAGTAGACTAGCGGGAGCTGAAGAGCAGTACTTC. Translated: CASSRLAGAEEQYF.

The chain is built from TRBV5-1 and TRBJ2-1, with 11 positions matching TRBD2. This CDR3 is 15 amino acids long. Germline trimming cut 0 bases from V and 8 bases from J; bases unmatched to any gene: 4. From germline, CDR1 is SGHRS and CDR2 YFSETQ. CDR3 protein: CASSLERLAGYEQFF. DNA for the CDR3: TGCGCCAGCAGCTTGGAGCGACTAGCGGGGTATGAGCAGTTCTTC.

This clonotype was picked up many times. The V and J genes are TRBV9 and TRBJ2-7, with D perhaps TRBD1 (6 bases). Trimming removed 4 bases at V and 2 bases at J, with 25 bases between. Per germline, CDR1 SGDLS and CDR2 YYNGEE. The CDR3 runs to 18 residues. The DNA of the CDR3 is TGTGCCAGCAGCCCCCTAACCGGGACACGGACGGGTCCCTACGAGCAGTACTTC. Amino acid sequence: CASSPLTGTRTGPYEQYF.

The V and J genes are TRBV5-1 and TRBJ2-1, with D uncertain. The germline gives CDR1 SGHRS, CDR2 YFSETQ. This CDR3 spans 16 amino acids. V was trimmed by 0 bases and J by 4 bases, leaving 14 bases between them. CDR3 loop: CASSLALNPFYNEQFF. The DNA of the CDR3 is TGCGCCAGCAGCTTGGCCTTAAATCCTTTTTACAATGAGCAGTTCTTC.

The table lists this clonotype with many counts. The chain links TRBV10-3 to TRBJ1-3; D unclear. The CDR3 length is 14 residues. CDR1 is ENHRY, CDR2 SYGVKD, per germline. V lost 10 bases to trimming and J lost 0 bases, with 13 bases between them. CDR3 DNA sequence: TGTGCCAGCCGGACGGAGTACTCTGGAAACACCATATATTTT. Protein product: CASRTEYSGNTIYF.

This clonotype occurred many times. The genes are TRBV2 and TRBJ1-1, with D possibly TRBD1 on 6 matching bases. The CDR3 covers 15 residues. Germline lookup yields CDR1 SNHLY and CDR2 FYNNEI. V lost 7 bases and J 4 bases, leaving 19 bases between the germline ends. CDR3 protein: CASILAQGGATEAFF. The CDR3 nucleotides read TGTGCCAGCATTCTCGCCCAAGGGGGGGCCACTGAAGCTTTCTTT.

As regards this clonotype: At one end the junction does not follow the germline gene, possibly because of a read error. The chain's CDR3 is CSARDPRFSNHPQHF. The CDR3 nucleotides read TGCAGTGCTAGAGATCCTCGATTTAGCAATCATCCCCAGCATTTT. The chain recombines TRBV20-1 with TRBJ1-5; D is unresolved. In germline, CDR1 is DFQATT, CDR2 SNEGSKA (reference sequence). The length of the CDR3 is 15 residues.